Detailed here is one T cell receptor beta chain. Its cognate antigen is unknown. V was pared by 6 bases and J by 5 bases, with 10 bases between. Per the germline V gene, CDR1 is LNHNV and CDR2 is YYDKDF (reference sequence). The CDR3 has 12 residues. Time point described: week 11, during vaccination. Vaccination comprised doses that each held 300 ug of mutant IDH1 20-mer peptide, plus topical imiquimod. In every donor, the tumor was a new WHO grade 3 or 4 IDH1-mutant, ATRX-lost astrocytoma. These data are taken from a study of a mutant IDH1 vaccine in newly diagnosed glioma. Sequencing was performed with immunoSEQ multiplex PCR; in TCRdb, only in-frame clones are kept and a portion is missing. The sample carries 50,000 or so clones, 90% to 95% recorded once.

The input for sequencing was PBMCs, taken from a glioma patient whose treatment included an IDH1 peptide vaccine. This clonotype was obtained from a man between 45 and 60 years old with glioma. This rearrangement joins TRBV15 to TRBJ2-5, with D perhaps matching TRBD1 or TRBD2 (5 bases each). CDR3 bases: TGTGCCACCAGGGGGGTAAGGGAGACCCAGTACTTC. It specifies CATRGVRETQYF.